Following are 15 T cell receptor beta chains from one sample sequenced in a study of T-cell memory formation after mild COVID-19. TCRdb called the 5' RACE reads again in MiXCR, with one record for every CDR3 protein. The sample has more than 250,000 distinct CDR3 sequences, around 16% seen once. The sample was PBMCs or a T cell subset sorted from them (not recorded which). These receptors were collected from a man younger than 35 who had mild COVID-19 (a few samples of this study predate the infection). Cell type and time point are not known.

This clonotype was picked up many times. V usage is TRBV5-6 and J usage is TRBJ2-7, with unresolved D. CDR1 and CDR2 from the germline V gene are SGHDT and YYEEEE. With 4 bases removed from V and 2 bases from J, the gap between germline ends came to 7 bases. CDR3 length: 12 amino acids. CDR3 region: CASSTGPYEQYV. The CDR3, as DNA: TGTGCCAGCAGCACCGGGCCCTACGAGCAGTACGTC.

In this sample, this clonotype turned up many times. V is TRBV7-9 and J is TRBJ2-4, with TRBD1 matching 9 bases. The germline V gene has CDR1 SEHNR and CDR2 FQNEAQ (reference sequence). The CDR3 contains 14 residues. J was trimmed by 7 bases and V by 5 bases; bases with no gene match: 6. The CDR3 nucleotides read TGTGCCAGCAGCACTTTGGGACAGGGCAACATTCAGTACTTC. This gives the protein CASSTLGQGNIQYF.

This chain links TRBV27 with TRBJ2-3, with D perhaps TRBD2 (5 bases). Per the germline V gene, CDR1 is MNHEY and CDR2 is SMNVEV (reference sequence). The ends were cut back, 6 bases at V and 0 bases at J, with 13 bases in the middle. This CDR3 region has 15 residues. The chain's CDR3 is CASSTTRASTDTQYF. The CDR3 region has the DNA TGTGCCAGCAGCACCACTAGGGCTAGCACAGATACGCAGTATTTT.

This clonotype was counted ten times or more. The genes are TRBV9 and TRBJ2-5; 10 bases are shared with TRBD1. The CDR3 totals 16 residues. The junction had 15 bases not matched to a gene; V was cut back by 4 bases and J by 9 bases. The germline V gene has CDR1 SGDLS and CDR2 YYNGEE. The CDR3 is CASSPGQGFLTEAQYF. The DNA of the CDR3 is TGTGCCAGCAGCCCGGGACAGGGGTTTCTTACCGAGGCCCAGTACTTC.

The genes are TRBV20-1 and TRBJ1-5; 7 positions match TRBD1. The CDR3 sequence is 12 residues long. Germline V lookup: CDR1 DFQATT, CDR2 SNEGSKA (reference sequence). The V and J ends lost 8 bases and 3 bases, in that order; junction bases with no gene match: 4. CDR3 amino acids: CSTGQNNQPQHF. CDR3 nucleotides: TGCAGTACGGGACAGAACAATCAGCCCCAGCATTTT.

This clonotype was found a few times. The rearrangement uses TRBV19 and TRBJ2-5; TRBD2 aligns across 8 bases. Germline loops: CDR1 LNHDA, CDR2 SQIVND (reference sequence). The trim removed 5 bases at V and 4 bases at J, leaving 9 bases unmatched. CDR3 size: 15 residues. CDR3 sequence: CASSRGGTRTETQYF. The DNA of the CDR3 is TGTGCCAGTAGTCGAGGGGGGACTAGGACAGAGACCCAGTACTTC.

The CDR3 coding sequence is TGTGCCAGCAGTTACAGAGGGAAAGGGACAGATACGCAGTATTTT. This codes for CASSYRGKGTDTQYF. The chain has TRBV6-5 and TRBJ2-3; weak D call: TRBD2 (5 bases). Germline-derived CDR1 and CDR2 are MNHEY and SVGAGI. V was cut by 2 bases and J by 3 bases, with 12 bases left in between. This CDR3 is 15 amino acids long.

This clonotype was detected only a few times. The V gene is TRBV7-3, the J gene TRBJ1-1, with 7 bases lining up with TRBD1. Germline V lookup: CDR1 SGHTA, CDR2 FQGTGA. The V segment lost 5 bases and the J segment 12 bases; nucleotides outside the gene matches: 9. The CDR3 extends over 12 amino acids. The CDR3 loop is CASSQMTGRPFF. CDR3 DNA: TGTGCCAGCAGCCAGATGACAGGGAGGCCTTTCTTT.

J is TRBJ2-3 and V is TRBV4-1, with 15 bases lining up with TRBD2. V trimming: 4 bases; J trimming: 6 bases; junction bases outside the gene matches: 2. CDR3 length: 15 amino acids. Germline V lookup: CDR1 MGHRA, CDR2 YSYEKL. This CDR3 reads CASSPGLAGGDTQYF. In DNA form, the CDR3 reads TGCGCCAGCAGCCCGGGACTAGCGGGGGGTGATACGCAGTATTTT.

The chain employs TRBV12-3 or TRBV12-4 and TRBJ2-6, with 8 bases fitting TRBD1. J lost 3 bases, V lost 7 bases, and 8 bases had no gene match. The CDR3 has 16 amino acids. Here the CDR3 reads CASTQDRARGANVLTF. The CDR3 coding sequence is TGTGCCAGCACCCAGGACAGGGCCCGTGGGGCCAACGTCCTGACTTTC.

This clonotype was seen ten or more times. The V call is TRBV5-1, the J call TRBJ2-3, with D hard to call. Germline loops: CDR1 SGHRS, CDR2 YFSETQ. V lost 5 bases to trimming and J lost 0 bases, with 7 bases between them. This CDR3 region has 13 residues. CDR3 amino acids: CASSIDSTDTQYF. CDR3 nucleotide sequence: TGCGCCAGCAGTATCGACAGCACAGATACGCAGTATTTT.

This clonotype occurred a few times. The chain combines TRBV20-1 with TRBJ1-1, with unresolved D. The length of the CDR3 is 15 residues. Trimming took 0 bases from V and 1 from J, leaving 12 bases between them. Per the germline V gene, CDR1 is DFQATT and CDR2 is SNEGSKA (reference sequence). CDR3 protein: CSARDRRVGNTEAFF. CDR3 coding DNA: TGCAGTGCTAGAGATCGTCGGGTGGGGAACACTGAAGCTTTCTTT.

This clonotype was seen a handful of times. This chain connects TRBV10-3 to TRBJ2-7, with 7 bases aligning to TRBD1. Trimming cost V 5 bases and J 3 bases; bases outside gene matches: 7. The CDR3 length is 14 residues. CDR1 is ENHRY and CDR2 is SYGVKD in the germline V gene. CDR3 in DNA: TGTGCCATCAGTAATATAACAGGGGTCTACGAGCAGTACTTC. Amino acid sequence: CAISNITGVYEQYF.

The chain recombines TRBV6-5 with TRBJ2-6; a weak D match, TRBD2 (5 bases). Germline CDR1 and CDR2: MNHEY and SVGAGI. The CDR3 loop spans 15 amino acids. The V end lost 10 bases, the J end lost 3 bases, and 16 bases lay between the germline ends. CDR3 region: CATQGRRRGANVLTF. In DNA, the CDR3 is TGTGCCACCCAAGGAAGGAGGCGTGGGGCCAACGTCCTGACTTTC.

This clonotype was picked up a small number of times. The DNA for the CDR3 is TGTGCCAGCTCACCATCCTCGGTTGGGGCCAACGTCCTGACTTTC. Translated: CASSPSSVGANVLTF. The chain employs TRBV18 and TRBJ2-6, with D hard to call. Germline V lookup: CDR1 KGHSH, CDR2 LQKENI. There are 15 residues in the CDR3. V was cut by 2 bases and J by 3 bases, with 8 bases left in between.